The 26 T cell receptor beta chains given below trace back to one sample, sequenced in a study of T cells in Graves' hyperthyroidism and ophthalmopathy. The CDR3 regions of TCR beta were amplified from RNA transcripts. HTBI primers were the set used in a first-round RT-PCR of the TCR CDR3. TCRdb processed the multiplex PCR reads anew with MiXCR; each CDR3 protein has one entry. The sample consists of under 300,000 distinct CDR3 sequences, approximately 15% of them appearing once. Source material: blood. Receptors were obtained from a woman aged 40 to 50 with Graves' hyperthyroidism that later progressed to Graves' ophthalmopathy.

The chain uses TRBV12-3 or TRBV12-4 and TRBJ2-5; D is ambiguous. This CDR3 has 15 amino acids. The V end lost 2 bases, the J end lost 1 base, and 11 bases lay between the germline ends. The CDR3 sequence: CASSLTGVTQETQYF. The CDR3 coding sequence is TGTGCCAGCAGTTTAACTGGGGTCACCCAAGAGACCCAGTACTTC.

With respect to this clonotype: This sequence may be a read error, since a much larger clone differs from it by one base. V gene TRBV28 combines with J gene TRBJ1-6; no definite D call. The CDR3 totals 14 residues. V was trimmed by 6 bases and J by 8 bases, leaving 14 bases between them. Germline lookup yields CDR1 MDHEN and CDR2 SYDVKM. CDR3 sequence reads: CASSLDVYDSPLHF. The CDR3, as DNA: TGTGCCAGCAGCCTGGACGTTTATGATTCACCCCTCCACTTT. Filled out from reference TRBV28 and TRBJ1-6, the complete variable domain reads DVKVTQSSRYLVKRTGEKVFLECVQDMDHENMFWYRQDPGLGLRLIYFSYDVKMKEKGDIPEGYSVSREKKERFSLILESASTNQTSMYLCASSLDVYDSPLHFGNGTRLTVT.

The sample holds many counts of this clonotype. The V and J genes are TRBV28 and TRBJ2-5; D is ambiguous. The CDR3 sequence is 13 residues long. The V end lost 3 bases, the J end lost 5 bases, and 10 bases lay between the germline ends. CDR1 and CDR2 (germline): MDHEN, SYDVKM. CDR3 DNA sequence: TGTGCCAGCAGTTTCGGGTCGGTGGAGACCCAGTACTTC. Amino acids: CASSFGSVETQYF.

This clonotype occurred many times. The rearrangement links TRBV3-1 to TRBJ2-5; D is unclear. V lost 4 bases, J lost 2 bases, and 8 bases lay in between. The CDR3 sequence is 13 residues long. Per germline, CDR1 LGHDT and CDR2 YNNKEL (reference sequence). CDR3 nucleotide sequence: TGTGCCAGCAGCCGAGAATTACAAGAGACCCAGTACTTC. Its protein is CASSRELQETQYF.

This clonotype was recorded a few times. The chain uses TRBV13 and TRBJ2-7; D assignment may be TRBD1 or TRBD2 (8 bases each). V was cut by 7 bases and J by 7 bases, with 20 bases left in between. Germline V lookup: CDR1 PRHDT, CDR2 FYEKMQ (reference sequence). There are 14 residues in the CDR3. The CDR3 sequence is CASNPLAGQEEQYF. The CDR3 DNA reads as TGTGCCAGCAACCCGTTAGCGGGACAGGAGGAGCAGTACTTC. Based on the CDR3 plus reference TRBV13 and TRBJ2-7, the full variable domain is AAGVIQSPRHLIKEKRETATLKCYPIPRHDTVYWYQQGPGQDPQFLISFYEKMQSDKGSIPDRFSAQQFSDYHSELNMSSLELGDSALYFCASNPLAGQEEQYFGPGTRLTVT.

The rearrangement links TRBV20-1 to TRBJ2-1; 10 nucleotides agree with TRBD2. CDR3 length: 17 residues. The V gene end was trimmed by 0 bases and the J gene end by 7 bases; junction bases not matched to a gene: 12. The germline CDR1 and CDR2 sequences are DFQATT and SNEGSKA (reference sequence). CDR3 in amino acids: CSARDPPLAGVWNEQFF. DNA of the CDR3: TGCAGTGCTAGAGACCCCCCCCTAGCGGGAGTATGGAATGAGCAGTTCTTC.

This clonotype was seen once. With a much larger clone just one base away, this may be a read error. J is TRBJ1-1 and V is TRBV4-1; D is unresolved. The germline gives CDR1 MGHRA, CDR2 YSYEKL. The CDR3 spans 17 residues. The CDR3 DNA is TGCGCCAGCAGATCTGAAGTGGCCGTAACGGTGAACACTGAAGCTTCCTTT. Protein sequence: CASRSEVAVTVNTEASF.

In its sample, this clonotype was seen a few times. The chain links TRBV20-1 to TRBJ2-3; D is ambiguous. Trimming stripped 1 base from V and 4 bases from J, with 6 bases between. This CDR3 spans 12 amino acids. The germline V gene encodes CDR1 DFQATT and CDR2 SNEGSKA (reference sequence). CDR3 DNA: TGCAGTGCTAGAGGGGGTGCAGATACGCAGTATTTT. It encodes CSARGGADTQYF.

The chain recombines TRBV6-1 with TRBJ2-7; a weak D match, TRBD1 (5 bases). Trimming removed 0 bases at V and 5 bases at J, with 17 bases between. The germline gives CDR1 MNHNS, CDR2 SASEGT. This CDR3 is 16 amino acids long. CDR3 region: CASSEALRARTDEQYF. DNA of the CDR3: TGTGCCAGCAGTGAAGCGCTCAGGGCTCGGACCGACGAGCAGTACTTC.

This clonotype was seen at least ten times. The chain uses TRBV28 and TRBJ1-4; a weak D match, TRBD1 (5 bases). Trimming removed 8 bases from V and 0 bases from J, with 10 bases in between. The length of the CDR3 is 14 residues. From germline, CDR1 is MDHEN and CDR2 SYDVKM. CDR3 coding DNA: TGTGCCAGCCTAGGGACGCCAACTAATGAAAAACTGTTTTTT. It yields the protein CASLGTPTNEKLFF.

This clonotype was picked up many times. This rearrangement joins TRBV12-3 or TRBV12-4 to TRBJ1-4, with TRBD1 matching 7 bases. The CDR3 consists of 15 residues. The J segment lost 8 bases and the V segment lost 1 base, leaving 7 bases of the junction unmatched. The CDR3 protein is CASSLGQGEGEKLFF. Written as DNA, the CDR3 is TGTGCCAGCAGTTTAGGACAGGGAGAGGGGGAAAAACTGTTTTTT.

This clonotype was observed many times. The chain links TRBV9 to TRBJ2-5; D ambiguous. Germline CDR1 is SGDLS and CDR2 is YYNGEE. V lost 0 bases and J 5 bases, leaving 11 bases between the germline ends. The CDR3 contains 14 residues. For the CDR3, the DNA is TGTGCCAGCAGCGTAGGAGTATCAGCCGAGACCCAGTACTTC. It translates to CASSVGVSAETQYF. Combining the CDR3 with reference TRBV9 and TRBJ2-5 gives the whole variable domain DSGVTQTPKHLITATGQRVTLRCSPRSGDLSVYWYQQSLDQGLQFLIQYYNGEERAKGNILERFSAQQFPDLHSELNLSSLELGDSALYFCASSVGVSAETQYFGPGTRLLVL.

This clonotype was counted many times. This rearrangement joins TRBV29-1 to TRBJ2-7; weak D call: TRBD1 (6 bases). The germline CDR1 and CDR2 sequences are SQVTM and ANQGSEA. Trimming took off 4 bases at V and 3 bases at J, with 10 bases between the two ends. The CDR3 covers 12 residues. The chain's CDR3 is CSVVLGGYEQYF. The CDR3 coding sequence is TGCAGCGTTGTTTTAGGGGGCTACGAGCAGTACTTC.

This clonotype appeared many times. This rearrangement joins TRBV11-2 to TRBJ2-3; 8 bases align to TRBD1. This CDR3 spans 15 amino acids. V was pared by 7 bases and J by 2 bases, with 8 bases of the junction left unmatched. Germline CDR1 reads SGHAT; CDR2 reads FQNNGV. The CDR3 loop reads CASKPRQGTTDTQYF. The CDR3 DNA sequence: TGTGCCAGCAAGCCTCGACAGGGGACCACAGATACGCAGTATTTT.

The sample holds many counts of this clonotype. The chain combines TRBV5-5 with TRBJ1-2, with 7 bases matching TRBD1. The V segment lost 0 bases and the J segment 4 bases; nucleotides outside the gene matches: 12. The CDR3 sequence is 17 residues long. Germline CDR1 reads SGHKS; CDR2 reads YYEKEE (reference sequence). CDR3 amino acids: CASSLGLNRGGGYGYTF. The CDR3 DNA sequence: TGTGCCAGCAGCTTGGGTCTAAACAGGGGCGGCGGCTATGGCTACACCTTC.

This clonotype came up many times. The J gene is TRBJ2-4, the V gene TRBV28, with TRBD2 matching 11 bases. In germline, CDR1 is MDHEN, CDR2 SYDVKM. V lost 2 bases to trimming and J lost 2 bases; unmatched junction nucleotides: 2. CDR3 length: 16 residues. CDR3 protein: CASSLTSGSSKNIQYF. The CDR3 DNA sequence: TGTGCCAGCAGTTTAACTAGCGGGAGTTCCAAAAACATTCAGTACTTC.

The gene calls are TRBV28 and TRBJ2-7; TRBD2 matches 14 bases. J was trimmed by 0 bases and V by 11 bases; bases with no gene match: 0. CDR1 is MDHEN, CDR2 SYDVKM, per germline. The length of the CDR3 is 13 residues. The CDR3 DNA sequence: TGTGCCGGGACTAGCGGGAGCTCCTACGAGCAGTACTTC. This gives the protein CAGTSGSSYEQYF.

This clonotype appeared many times. The junction departs from the called germline gene at one end, perhaps through a read error. V gene TRBV28 combines with J gene TRBJ2-7; no clear D gene. Looked up from germline, CDR1 is MDHEN and CDR2 is SYDVKM. This CDR3 spans 11 amino acids. The CDR3 protein is CASRLGYEQYF. CDR3 sequence (DNA): TGTGCCAGCCGTTTGGGATACGAGCAGTACTTC.

There are many counts of this clonotype. The chain links TRBV2 to TRBJ1-5, with 7 bases aligning to TRBD1. The trim removed 6 bases at V and 1 base at J, leaving 6 bases unmatched. The CDR3 runs 15 residues. From germline, CDR1 is SNHLY and CDR2 FYNNEI. CDR3 residues: CASSGGQPSNQPQHF. CDR3 coding DNA: TGTGCCAGCAGCGGGGGACAGCCAAGCAATCAGCCCCAGCATTTT.

In its sample, this clonotype was seen many times. V and J are TRBV3-1 and TRBJ2-1; 7 bases are shared with TRBD1. Germline CDR1 and CDR2: LGHDT and YNNKEL (reference sequence). V shed 0 bases and J 4 bases; nucleotides not matched to a gene: 3. The CDR3 is 15 residues long. CDR3 amino acids: CASSQEQGWYNEQFF. CDR3 nucleotide sequence: TGTGCCAGCAGCCAAGAACAGGGGTGGTACAATGAGCAGTTCTTC.

The genes are TRBV5-1 and TRBJ1-4; TRBD1 might be the D (5 bases). This CDR3 has 15 residues. CDR1 and CDR2 from the germline V gene are SGHRS and YFSETQ. V was cut by 0 bases and J by 4 bases, with 10 bases left in between. The CDR3 DNA is TGCGCCAGCAGCTTGGGGGGGAATAGTAATGAAAAACTGTTTTTT. Residues: CASSLGGNSNEKLFF.

At least ten counts were recorded for this clonotype. The chain's CDR3 is CASSLYAYNEQFF. The CDR3 bases are TGTGCCAGCAGCCTGTATGCGTACAATGAGCAGTTCTTC. This rearrangement joins TRBV7-3 to TRBJ2-1, with unresolved D. CDR1 is SGHTA, CDR2 FQGTGA, per germline. V shed 5 bases and J shed 4 bases, with 9 bases lying between them. The CDR3 loop spans 13 amino acids.

This clonotype was detected ten times or more. The chain is built from TRBV19 and TRBJ2-1; 9 bases agree with TRBD2. V dropped 1 base and J dropped 9; count of bases not matched to a gene: 10. Germline CDR1 LNHDA, CDR2 SQIVND (reference sequence). This CDR3 contains 16 residues. As DNA, the CDR3 is TGTGCCAGTAGTATAGGTCGTGTGCGGGAGGGCCTTGAGCAGTTCTTC. This codes for CASSIGRVREGLEQFF.

The chain employs TRBV6-2 or TRBV6-3 and TRBJ2-2, with D unresolved. This CDR3 spans 15 amino acids. V lost 2 bases and J lost 6, with 13 bases in between. Germline V gene lookup returns CDR1 MNHEY and CDR2 SVGEGT. In nucleotides, the CDR3 is TGTGCCAGCAGTTACGCCCTCGCGAGGTCCGGGGAGCTGTTTTTT. It is translated as CASSYALARSGELFF.

Worth noting for this clonotype: This may stem from a read error, because a much larger clone lies one nucleotide away. CDR3 loop: CASSPLPLAGNTDKQYF. DNA for the CDR3: TGTGCCAGCTCACCACTCCCACTAGCGGGCAACACAGATAAGCAGTATTTT. The rearrangement links TRBV18 to TRBJ2-3, with 9 bases identical to TRBD2. There are 17 residues in the CDR3. Germline lookup yields CDR1 KGHSH and CDR2 LQKENI.

At least ten counts were recorded for this clonotype. This chain connects TRBV28 to TRBJ1-2, with D perhaps TRBD1 (5 bases). Germline loops: CDR1 MDHEN, CDR2 SYDVKM. The CDR3 length is 15 residues. V was cut by 4 bases and J by 1 base, with 13 bases left in between. The CDR3 here is CASSSNRRHNYGYTF. CDR3 nucleotide sequence: TGTGCCAGCAGTTCGAACAGGAGACATAACTATGGCTACACCTTC.